The 5 T cell receptor beta chains listed next were all sequenced from one sample in a study of T cells in Graves' hyperthyroidism and ophthalmopathy. RNA transcripts were the template for amplifying TCR beta CDR3 regions. TCR CDR3 underwent first-round RT-PCR with the HTBI primer set. TCRdb processed the multiplex PCR reads anew with MiXCR; each CDR3 protein has one entry. The table has about 320,000 distinct CDR3 sequences, roughly 15% seen once. Sequencing input: blood. Source of these receptors: a man aged 30 to 39 with Graves' hyperthyroidism.

The chain recombines TRBV29-1 with TRBJ2-7; 8 bases fit TRBD1. CDR1 and CDR2 (germline): SQVTM, ANQGSEA. V gave up 4 bases and J gave up 2 bases; unmatched junction bases: 13. This CDR3 comprises 16 residues. The CDR3 here is CSVGGPGQDKTYEQYF. DNA of the CDR3: TGCAGCGTTGGCGGGCCGGGACAGGATAAAACCTACGAGCAGTACTTC.

This clonotype was seen ten or more times. This sequence joins TRBV5-1 and TRBJ2-7, with 15 bases lining up with TRBD2. Trimming removed 0 bases from V and 1 base from J; junction bases left unmatched: 8. From germline, CDR1 is SGHRS and CDR2 YFSETQ. This CDR3 region has 19 residues. The CDR3 protein is CASSLGPGTSGRPSYEQYF. The CDR3 DNA sequence: TGCGCCAGCAGCTTGGGGCCGGGGACTAGCGGGAGGCCATCCTACGAGCAGTACTTC.

This clonotype was found a few times. The gene calls are TRBV2 and TRBJ1-5; perhaps TRBD1 as D (5 bases). V was pared by 7 bases and J by 6 bases, with 10 bases between. The CDR3 extends over 12 amino acids. The V gene's germline CDR1 is SNHLY and CDR2 FYNNEI. As DNA, the CDR3 is TGTGCCAGCAAAGGGGAGAGTCAGCCCCAGCATTTT. Encoded protein: CASKGESQPQHF.

This clonotype was counted many times. The chain joins TRBV28 to TRBJ1-6; D is uncertain. The germline V and J ends were trimmed by 5 bases and 10 bases, with 15 bases remaining between them. This CDR3 region has 14 residues. The V gene's germline CDR1 is MDHEN and CDR2 SYDVKM. The CDR3 reads CASSDGGIYSPLHF. CDR3 sequence (DNA): TGTGCCAGCAGTGACGGCGGTATCTACTCACCCCTCCACTTT. Complete variable domain (other parts from reference TRBV28 and TRBJ1-6): DVKVTQSSRYLVKRTGEKVFLECVQDMDHENMFWYRQDPGLGLRLIYFSYDVKMKEKGDIPEGYSVSREKKERFSLILESASTNQTSMYLCASSDGGIYSPLHFGNGTRLTVT.

At least ten counts were recorded for this clonotype. The CDR3: CASSFSGLAHEQYF. The CDR3 region has the DNA TGTGCCAGCAGCTTTTCGGGACTAGCCCACGAGCAGTACTTC. The gene calls are TRBV11-2 and TRBJ2-7, with 9 bases matching TRBD2. CDR3 size: 14 residues. V lost 3 bases and J lost 5; bases outside the gene matches: 5. Germline-derived CDR1 and CDR2 are SGHAT and FQNNGV.